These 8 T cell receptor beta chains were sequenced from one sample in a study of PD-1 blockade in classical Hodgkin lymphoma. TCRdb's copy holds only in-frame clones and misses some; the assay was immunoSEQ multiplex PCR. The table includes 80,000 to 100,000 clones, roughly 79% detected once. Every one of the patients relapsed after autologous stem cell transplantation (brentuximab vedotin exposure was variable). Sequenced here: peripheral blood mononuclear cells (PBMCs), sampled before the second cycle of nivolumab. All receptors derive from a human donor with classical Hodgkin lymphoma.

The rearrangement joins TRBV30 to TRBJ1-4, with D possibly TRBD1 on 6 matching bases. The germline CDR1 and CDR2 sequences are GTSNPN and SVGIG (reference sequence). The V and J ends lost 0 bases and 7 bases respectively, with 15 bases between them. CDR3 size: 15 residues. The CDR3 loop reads CAWSVGGAGGEKLFF. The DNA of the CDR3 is TGTGCCTGGAGTGTAGGGGGGGCCGGAGGTGAAAAACTGTTTTTT.

Here the CDR3 reads CASSFRSRWGTGELFF. CDR3 nucleotides: TGTGCCAGCAGCTTCCGGAGTAGGTGGGGCACCGGGGAGCTGTTTTTT. V is TRBV13 and J is TRBJ2-2; D gene uncertain. Trimming removed 3 bases from V and 4 bases from J, with 15 bases in between. The CDR3 consists of 16 residues. Germline V gene data show CDR1 as PRHDT and CDR2 as FYEKMQ (reference sequence). The complete variable domain, with remaining parts taken from reference TRBV13 and TRBJ2-2, reads AAGVIQSPRHLIKEKRETATLKCYPIPRHDTVYWYQQGPGQDPQFLISFYEKMQSDKGSIPDRFSAQQFSDYHSELNMSSLELGDSALYFCASSFRSRWGTGELFFGEGSRLTVL.

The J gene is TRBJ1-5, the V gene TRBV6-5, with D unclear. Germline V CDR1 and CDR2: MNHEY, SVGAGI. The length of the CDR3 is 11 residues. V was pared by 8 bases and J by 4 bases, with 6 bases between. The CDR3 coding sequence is TGTGCCAGCGGCTGGAATCAGCCCCAGCATTTT. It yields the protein CASGWNQPQHF.

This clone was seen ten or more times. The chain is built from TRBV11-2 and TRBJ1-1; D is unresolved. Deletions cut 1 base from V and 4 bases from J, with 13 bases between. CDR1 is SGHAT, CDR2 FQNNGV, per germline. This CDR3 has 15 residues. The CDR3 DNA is TGTGCCAGCAGCTTAGGAGGGTATGGAGGCACTGAAGCTTTCTTT. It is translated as CASSLGGYGGTEAFF.

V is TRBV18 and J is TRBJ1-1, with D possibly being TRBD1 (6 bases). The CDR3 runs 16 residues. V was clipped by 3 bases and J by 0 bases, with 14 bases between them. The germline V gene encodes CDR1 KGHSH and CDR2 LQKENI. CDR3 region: CASSPISDRMNTEAFF. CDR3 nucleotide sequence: TGTGCCAGCTCACCGATATCGGACAGAATGAACACTGAAGCTTTCTTT.

The CDR3, as DNA: TGTGCCAGCAGCCCGGGACAGGGTGTTAACTATGGCTACACCTTC. This translates into CASSPGQGVNYGYTF. This chain joins TRBV7-2 and TRBJ1-2, with 9 bases fitting TRBD1. The CDR3 extends over 15 amino acids. Per germline, CDR1 SGHTA and CDR2 FQGNSA. V lost 5 bases to trimming and J lost 1 base; unmatched junction nucleotides: 5.

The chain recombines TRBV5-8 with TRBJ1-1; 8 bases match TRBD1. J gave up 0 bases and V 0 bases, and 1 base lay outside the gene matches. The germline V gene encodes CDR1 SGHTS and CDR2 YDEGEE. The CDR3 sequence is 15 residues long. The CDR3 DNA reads TGTGCCAGCAGCTTGGGGGGACAGGTGAACACTGAAGCTTTCTTT. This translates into CASSLGGQVNTEAFF.

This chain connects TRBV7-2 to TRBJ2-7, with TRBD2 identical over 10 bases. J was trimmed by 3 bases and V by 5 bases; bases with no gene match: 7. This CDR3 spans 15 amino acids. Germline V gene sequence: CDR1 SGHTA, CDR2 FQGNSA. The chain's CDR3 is CASSSRTSGSYEQYF. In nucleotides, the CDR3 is TGTGCCAGCAGCAGCCGGACTAGCGGCAGCTACGAGCAGTACTTC. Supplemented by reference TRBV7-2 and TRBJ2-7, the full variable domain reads GAGVSQSPSNKVTEKGKDVELRCDPISGHTALYWYRQSLGQGLEFLIYFQGNSAPDKSGLPSDRFSAERTGGSVSTLTIQRTQQEDSAVYLCASSSRTSGSYEQYFGPGTRLTVT.